These 22 T cell receptor beta chains originate from one sample sequenced in a study of T cells after yellow fever vaccination. TCRdb reanalysed the 5' RACE reads using MiXCR and keeps one entry per CDR3 protein. The table lists 550,000 or so distinct CDR3 sequences, 15% to 20% of them singletons. Sequenced material: PBMCs, taken 15 days after the yellow fever booster vaccination. The origin of the receptors is a young man who received the YFV17D yellow fever vaccine.

This clonotype has just a few counts. The chain links TRBV6-1 to TRBJ1-4, with a possible D match to TRBD1 (6 bases). This CDR3 comprises 14 residues. V was shortened by 2 bases and J by 10 bases, with 14 bases between the two germline ends. Germline-derived CDR1 and CDR2 are MNHNS and SASEGT. The CDR3 loop reads CASSELWTEGKLFF. The CDR3, as DNA: TGTGCCAGCAGTGAACTATGGACAGAGGGAAAACTGTTTTTT.

This clonotype was detected a few times. The CDR3 is CASSVNGRSAFF. In nucleotides, the CDR3 is TGTGCCAGCAGTGTGAATGGCAGATCGGCTTTCTTT. V usage is TRBV2 and J usage is TRBJ1-1, with D unresolved. The V and J ends lost 4 bases and 11 bases respectively, with 14 bases between them. Germline CDR1 is SNHLY and CDR2 is FYNNEI. This CDR3 comprises 12 residues. The full variable domain, its missing parts supplied by reference TRBV2 and TRBJ1-1, is EPEVTQTPSHQVTQMGQEVILRCVPISNHLYFYWYRQILGQKVEFLVSFYNNEISEKSEIFDDQFSVERPDGSNFTLKIRSTKLEDSAMYFCASSVNGRSAFFGQGTRLTVV.

For the CDR3, the DNA is TGTGCCACCACCCAAGCGGGACAGGAAACCTACGAGCAGTACTTC. Its translation: CATTQAGQETYEQYF. The chain has TRBV3-1 and TRBJ2-7; the D gene is possibly TRBD1 (8 bases). CDR1 is LGHDT, CDR2 YNNKEL, per germline (reference sequence). The V end was cut by 10 bases, the J end by 2 bases, with 21 bases between. The CDR3 loop spans 15 amino acids.

This clonotype came up a few times. Compared with germline, one end of the junction differs, possibly owing to a read error. The chain couples TRBV20-1 to TRBJ2-3, with unresolved D. CDR1 DFQATT and CDR2 SNEGSKA come from the germline V gene (reference sequence). The CDR3 runs to 14 residues. CDR3 nucleotide sequence: TGCTGTGCTAGAGATCAGGACAGCACAGATACGCAGTATTTT. The encoded protein is CCARDQDSTDTQYF.

This clonotype was observed a handful of times. V is TRBV6-5 and J is TRBJ1-2; no definite D call. Trimming removed 1 base at V and 5 bases at J, with 8 bases between. Germline V gene lookup returns CDR1 MNHEY and CDR2 SVGAGI. This CDR3 is built from 13 residues. CDR3 in DNA: TGTGCCAGCAGTTACTACTCAACTTATGGCTACACCTTC. It specifies CASSYYSTYGYTF.

This clonotype was picked up a small number of times. The chain combines TRBV29-1 with TRBJ2-1; 9 bases map to TRBD1. V dropped 7 bases and J dropped 3; count of bases not matched to a gene: 4. From germline, CDR1 is SQVTM and CDR2 ANQGSEA. The CDR3 is made up of 13 amino acids. The DNA of the CDR3 is TGCAGCGGGACAGGGGTGGTCTACAATGAGCAGTTCTTC. This gives the protein CSGTGVVYNEQFF.

This sequence joins TRBV12-3 or TRBV12-4 and TRBJ1-2; D is unresolved. The CDR3 sequence is 12 residues long. V lost 3 bases, J lost 4 bases, and 6 bases lay in between. In nucleotides, the CDR3 is TGTGCCAGCAGTTTTAGCAGCTATGGCTACACCTTC. Encoded protein: CASSFSSYGYTF.

There are a few counts of this clonotype. This chain uses TRBV12-3 or TRBV12-4 with TRBJ2-1, with TRBD2 matching over 7 bases. V gave up 6 bases and J gave up 9 bases; unmatched junction bases: 8. This CDR3 is built from 13 residues. As DNA, the CDR3 is TGTGCCAGCAGCCCCATACTAGCGTCTGAGCAGTTCTTC. Protein sequence: CASSPILASEQFF.

This clonotype was detected ten times or more. Germline and junction disagree at one end, which may indicate a read error. V gene TRBV5-1 combines with J gene TRBJ2-5; no firm D call. The CDR3 contains 13 residues. Germline V gene sequence: CDR1 SGHRS, CDR2 YFSETQ. CDR3 protein: CASSPGAQETQYF. The CDR3 DNA follows: TGTGCCAGCAGCCCTGGAGCACAAGAGACCCAGTACTTC.

CDR3 bases: TGCGCCAGCAGGGTCTACCGGGACTCCAACACCGGGGAGCTGTTTTTT. Translation: CASRVYRDSNTGELFF. The chain recombines TRBV5-1 with TRBJ2-2, with D perhaps matching TRBD2 (6 bases). Germline-derived CDR1 and CDR2 are SGHRS and YFSETQ. V gave up 5 bases and J gave up 2 bases, with 16 bases separating them. This CDR3 region has 16 residues. Looking up the rest from reference TRBV5-1 and TRBJ2-2 gives the full variable domain: KAGVTQTPRYLIKTRGQQVTLSCSPISGHRSVSWYQQTPGQGLQFLFEYFSETQRNKGNFPGRFSGRQFSNSRSEMNVSTLELGDSALYLCASRVYRDSNTGELFFGEGSRLTVL.

The rearrangement uses TRBV30 and TRBJ2-7, with D tentatively TRBD1 (6 bases). The CDR3 has 14 amino acids. Deletions cut 4 bases from V and 2 bases from J, with 15 bases between. The V gene's germline CDR1 is GTSNPN and CDR2 SVGIG (reference sequence). CDR3 amino acids: CAWNHGTTPYEQYF. The CDR3 region has the DNA TGTGCCTGGAACCATGGGACAACACCCTACGAGCAGTACTTC.

The rearrangement links TRBV2 to TRBJ2-4; unclear D gene. V lost 4 bases, J lost 9 bases, and 10 bases lay in between. The germline V gene has CDR1 SNHLY and CDR2 FYNNEI. The CDR3 runs 12 residues. In DNA, the CDR3 is TGTGCCAGCAGTGGTATTACGGGCATTCAGTACTTC. This sequence encodes CASSGITGIQYF.

This clonotype appeared a few times. This chain joins TRBV15 and TRBJ2-7; the match to TRBD1 covers 9 bases. This CDR3 region has 14 residues. Losses at the gene ends were 0 bases for V and 3 bases for J; bases not matched to a gene: 0. Germline lookup yields CDR1 LNHNV and CDR2 YYDKDF (reference sequence). CDR3 residues: CATSREDRGYEQYF. In DNA form, the CDR3 reads TGTGCCACCAGCAGAGAGGACAGGGGCTACGAGCAGTACTTC. The whole variable domain, filled in from reference TRBV15 and TRBJ2-7, reads DAMVIQNPRYQVTQFGKPVTLSCSQTLNHNVMYWYQQKSSQAPKLLFHYYDKDFNNEADTPDNFQSRRPNTSFCFLDIRSPGLGDTAMYLCATSREDRGYEQYFGPGTRLTVT.

This clonotype has only a few counts. The chain links TRBV7-2 to TRBJ2-3, with 11 bases fitting TRBD2. Germline trimming cut 7 bases from V and 6 bases from J; bases unmatched to any gene: 12. CDR3 length equals 16 residues. The germline V gene has CDR1 SGHTA and CDR2 FQGNSA. Here the CDR3 reads CASTQRVLAGADTQYF. As DNA, the CDR3 is TGTGCCAGCACCCAGAGGGTACTAGCGGGAGCCGATACGCAGTATTTT.

The count of this clonotype is one. This chain joins TRBV14 and TRBJ1-1, with 7 positions matching TRBD1. From germline, CDR1 is SGHDN and CDR2 FVKESK. V shed 4 bases, J shed 3 bases, and the junction held 5 bases outside the gene matches. The CDR3 contains 14 residues. CDR3 in amino acids: CASSLTGRDTEAFF. The CDR3 DNA reads TGTGCCAGCAGCCTGACAGGGAGGGACACTGAAGCTTTCTTT.

The table lists this clonotype with a few counts. The chain recombines TRBV7-2 with TRBJ2-7; 10 bases line up with TRBD2. Trimming at V came to 7 bases and at J to 4 bases, leaving 7 bases not matched to a gene. CDR3 size: 14 residues. Germline lookup yields CDR1 SGHTA and CDR2 FQGNSA. CDR3 sequence reads: CASIRSSGSYEQYF. The CDR3 nucleotides are TGTGCCAGCATCCGTTCTAGCGGGAGTTACGAGCAGTACTTC. Variable domain in full (rest from reference TRBV7-2 and TRBJ2-7): GAGVSQSPSNKVTEKGKDVELRCDPISGHTALYWYRQSLGQGLEFLIYFQGNSAPDKSGLPSDRFSAERTGGSVSTLTIQRTQQEDSAVYLCASIRSSGSYEQYFGPGTRLTVT.

The CDR3 here is CASSRDREGTGELFF. Here the CDR3 DNA reads TGTGCCAGCAGTCGGGACAGGGAAGGAACCGGGGAGCTGTTTTTT. The genes are TRBV2 and TRBJ2-2, with TRBD1 matching 9 bases. The CDR3 totals 15 residues. Germline V gene data show CDR1 as SNHLY and CDR2 as FYNNEI. With V trimmed by 5 bases and J by 5 bases, 6 bases remained unmatched. The entire variable domain, with the rest obtained from reference TRBV2 and TRBJ2-2, is as follows: EPEVTQTPSHQVTQMGQEVILRCVPISNHLYFYWYRQILGQKVEFLVSFYNNEISEKSEIFDDQFSVERPDGSNFTLKIRSTKLEDSAMYFCASSRDREGTGELFFGEGSRLTVL.

This clonotype showed up just a few times. The chain employs TRBV5-1 and TRBJ2-3, with 12 bases identical to TRBD2. The CDR3 is 17 residues long. The V and J ends lost 0 bases and 6 bases, in that order; junction bases with no gene match: 8. CDR1 is SGHRS, CDR2 YFSETQ, per germline. The CDR3 coding sequence is TGCGCCAGCAGCTTGGCCGGGCTAGCGGGAGGGTCGGATACGCAGTATTTT. The encoded protein is CASSLAGLAGGSDTQYF.

The chain joins TRBV20-1 to TRBJ1-2, with TRBD1 as a possible D gene (5 bases). Germline V lookup: CDR1 DFQATT, CDR2 SNEGSKA (reference sequence). The CDR3 is 15 amino acids. The germline V and J ends were trimmed by 6 bases and 8 bases, with 25 bases remaining between them. The CDR3 DNA sequence: TGCAGTGCCCGGCCTCGGGCTGCGGGACTATGGGGCTACACCTTC. Its translation: CSARPRAAGLWGYTF.

This clonotype has just a few counts. CDR3 residues: CASSLKSLARGETQYF. The DNA of the CDR3 is TGTGCCAGCAGCCTCAAGAGTCTCGCCCGGGGAGAGACCCAGTACTTC. The chain links TRBV7-3 to TRBJ2-5; possibly TRBD2 for D (5 bases). The CDR3 covers 16 residues. Germline CDR1 is SGHTA and CDR2 is FQGTGA. Trimming stripped 5 bases from V and 4 bases from J, with 20 bases between.

This chain's CDR3 is CASSSPGTGVSYEQYF. For the CDR3, the DNA is TGTGCCAGCAGTTCCCCCGGGACAGGGGTTTCCTACGAGCAGTACTTC. V gene TRBV28 combines with J gene TRBJ2-7, with TRBD1 matching over 10 bases. Per germline, CDR1 MDHEN and CDR2 SYDVKM. The CDR3 is 16 amino acids. The ends lost 4 bases at V and 1 base at J; junction bases unmatched: 7. Full variable domain (rest looked up from reference TRBV28 and TRBJ2-7): DVKVTQSSRYLVKRTGEKVFLECVQDMDHENMFWYRQDPGLGLRLIYFSYDVKMKEKGDIPEGYSVSREKKERFSLILESASTNQTSMYLCASSSPGTGVSYEQYFGPGTRLTVT.

J is TRBJ2-1 and V is TRBV7-7; TRBD1 agrees at 8 bases. CDR1 is SSHAT and CDR2 is FNYEAQ in the germline V gene (reference sequence). This CDR3 has 17 residues. With V trimmed by 5 bases and J by 7 bases, 16 bases remained unmatched. DNA of the CDR3: TGTGCCAGCAGCCCAAGAGTCGACAGGGGTCGTACGAATGAGCAGTTCTTC. Residues: CASSPRVDRGRTNEQFF.